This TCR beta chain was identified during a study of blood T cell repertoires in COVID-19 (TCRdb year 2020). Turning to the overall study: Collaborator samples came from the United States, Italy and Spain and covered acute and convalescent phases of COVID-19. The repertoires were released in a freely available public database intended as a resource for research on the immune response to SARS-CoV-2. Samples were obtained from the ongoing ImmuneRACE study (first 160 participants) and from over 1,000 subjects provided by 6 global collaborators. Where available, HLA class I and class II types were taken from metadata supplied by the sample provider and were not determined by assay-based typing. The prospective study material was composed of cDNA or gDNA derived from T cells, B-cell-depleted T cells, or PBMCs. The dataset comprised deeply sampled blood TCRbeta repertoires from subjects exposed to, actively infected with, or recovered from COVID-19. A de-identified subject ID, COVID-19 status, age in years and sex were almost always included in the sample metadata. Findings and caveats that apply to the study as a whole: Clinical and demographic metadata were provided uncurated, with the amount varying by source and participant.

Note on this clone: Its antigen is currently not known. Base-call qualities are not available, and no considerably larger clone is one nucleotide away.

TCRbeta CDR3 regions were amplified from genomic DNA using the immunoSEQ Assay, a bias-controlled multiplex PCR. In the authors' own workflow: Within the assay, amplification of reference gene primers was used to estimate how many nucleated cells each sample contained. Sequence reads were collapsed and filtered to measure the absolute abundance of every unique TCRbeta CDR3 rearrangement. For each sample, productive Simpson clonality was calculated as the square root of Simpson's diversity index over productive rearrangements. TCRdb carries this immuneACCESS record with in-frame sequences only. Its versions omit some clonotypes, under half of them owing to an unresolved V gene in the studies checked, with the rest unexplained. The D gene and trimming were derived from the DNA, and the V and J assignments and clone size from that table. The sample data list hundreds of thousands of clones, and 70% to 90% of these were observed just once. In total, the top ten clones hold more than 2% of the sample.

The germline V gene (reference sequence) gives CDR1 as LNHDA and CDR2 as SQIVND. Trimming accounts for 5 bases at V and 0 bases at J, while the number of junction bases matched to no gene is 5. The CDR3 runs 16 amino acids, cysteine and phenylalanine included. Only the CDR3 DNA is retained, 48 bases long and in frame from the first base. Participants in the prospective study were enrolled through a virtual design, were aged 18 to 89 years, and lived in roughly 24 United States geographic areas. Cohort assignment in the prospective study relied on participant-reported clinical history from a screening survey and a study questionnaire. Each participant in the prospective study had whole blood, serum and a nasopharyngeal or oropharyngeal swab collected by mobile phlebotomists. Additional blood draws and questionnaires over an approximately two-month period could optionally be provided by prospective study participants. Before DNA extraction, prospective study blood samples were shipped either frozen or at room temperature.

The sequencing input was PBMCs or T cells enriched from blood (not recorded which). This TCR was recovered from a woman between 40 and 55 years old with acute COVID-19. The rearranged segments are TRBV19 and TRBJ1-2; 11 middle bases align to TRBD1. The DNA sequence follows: TGTGCCAGTAGTCCCCAGGGACAGGGGGCTAACTATGGCTACACCTTC. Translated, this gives CASSPQGQGANYGYTF.